A selection of T cell receptor beta chains follows, all from one sample in a study of blood T cell repertoires in COVID-19. Produced via immunoSEQ multiplex PCR; TCRdb's table is partial and in-frame only. The sample lists roughly 200,000 clones; approximately 91% were seen once. Sequenced: peripheral blood. Every receptor here comes from a man between 18 and 29 years old with active or convalescent COVID-19. Each CDR3 is given with its conserved first and last residue. The order of the fields is V gene, J gene, CDR3 protein.

v_call: TRBV30; j_call: TRBJ1-1; cdr3_aa: CAWSVTRDTEAFF
v_call: TRBV5-6; j_call: TRBJ2-1; cdr3_aa: CASSSHRDRVRHEQFF
v_call: TRBV30; j_call: TRBJ1-5; cdr3_aa: CAWSVGPNQPQHF
v_call: TRBV11-1; j_call: TRBJ1-2; cdr3_aa: CASSLGQNYGYTF
v_call: TRBV7-2; j_call: TRBJ1-2; cdr3_aa: CASSLTPGLPSYGYTF
v_call: TRBV18; j_call: TRBJ1-4; cdr3_aa: CASSPKDRTNEKLFF
v_call: TRBV5-4; j_call: TRBJ2-4; cdr3_aa: CASSLVTENIQYF
v_call: TRBV6-6; j_call: TRBJ2-5; cdr3_aa: CASSRTSAETQYF
v_call: TRBV4-2; j_call: TRBJ2-1; cdr3_aa: CASSQAGGLAHEQFF
v_call: TRBV5-1; j_call: TRBJ1-6; cdr3_aa: CASSVDRDGNSPLHF
v_call: TRBV7-2; j_call: TRBJ1-3; cdr3_aa: CASSPGTPTGNTIYF
v_call: TRBV5-1; j_call: TRBJ2-7; cdr3_aa: CASSLALQGFGEQYF
v_call: TRBV27; j_call: TRBJ1-3; cdr3_aa: CASSPTTSSGNTIYF
v_call: TRBV20-1; j_call: TRBJ2-5; cdr3_aa: CSASTGAQETQYF
v_call: TRBV11-2; j_call: TRBJ1-4; cdr3_aa: CASSLVPGSTNEKLFF
v_call: TRBV7-9; j_call: TRBJ2-3; cdr3_aa: CASSPGLAGETDTQYF
v_call: TRBV19; j_call: TRBJ2-7; cdr3_aa: CASSIGELYEQYF
v_call: TRBV3-1/TRBV3-2; j_call: TRBJ2-7; cdr3_aa: CASSQPSSGGTYEQYF
v_call: TRBV2; j_call: TRBJ1-5; cdr3_aa: CASGGTGGRQPQHF
v_call: TRBV12-3/TRBV12-4; j_call: TRBJ1-3; cdr3_aa: CASSFGGGNTIYF
v_call: TRBV6-2/TRBV6-3; j_call: TRBJ2-5; cdr3_aa: CASSILGQGAKTQYF
v_call: TRBV7-2; j_call: TRBJ1-2; cdr3_aa: CASSSTENYGYTF
v_call: TRBV28; j_call: TRBJ2-3; cdr3_aa: CASSPRLVGSDTQYF
v_call: TRBV2; j_call: TRBJ2-2; cdr3_aa: CASSGGLYTGELFF